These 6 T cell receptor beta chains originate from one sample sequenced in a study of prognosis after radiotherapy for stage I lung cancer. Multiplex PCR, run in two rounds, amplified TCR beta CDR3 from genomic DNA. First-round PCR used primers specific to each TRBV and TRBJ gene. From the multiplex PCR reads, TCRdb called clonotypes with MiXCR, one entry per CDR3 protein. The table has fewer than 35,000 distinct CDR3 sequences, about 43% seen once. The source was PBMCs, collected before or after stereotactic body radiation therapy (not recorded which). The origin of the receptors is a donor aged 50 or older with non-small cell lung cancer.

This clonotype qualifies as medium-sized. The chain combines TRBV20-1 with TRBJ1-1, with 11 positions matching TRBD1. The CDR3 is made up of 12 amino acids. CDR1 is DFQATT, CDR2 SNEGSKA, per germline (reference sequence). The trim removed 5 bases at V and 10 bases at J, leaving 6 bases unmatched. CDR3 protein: CSARGDRGTAFF. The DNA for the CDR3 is TGCAGTGCTCGGGGGGACAGGGGGACAGCTTTCTTT.

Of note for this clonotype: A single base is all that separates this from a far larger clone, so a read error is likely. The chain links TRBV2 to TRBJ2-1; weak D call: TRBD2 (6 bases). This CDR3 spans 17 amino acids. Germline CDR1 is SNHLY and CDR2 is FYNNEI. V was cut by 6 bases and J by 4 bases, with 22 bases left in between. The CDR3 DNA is TGTGCCAGCAGCGCCAGAGGTCTACTAGCTGCTTACAATGAGCAGTTCTTC. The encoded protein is CASSARGLLAAYNEQFF.

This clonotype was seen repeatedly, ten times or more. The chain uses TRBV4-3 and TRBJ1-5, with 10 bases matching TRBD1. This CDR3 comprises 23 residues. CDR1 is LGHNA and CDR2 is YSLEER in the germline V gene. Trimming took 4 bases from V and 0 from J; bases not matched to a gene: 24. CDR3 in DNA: TGCGCCAGCAGCCTTCAACTCCGGGACAGGGGAATCGTCCGACACCTTAGCAATCAGCCCCAGCATTTT. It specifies CASSLQLRDRGIVRHLSNQPQHF.

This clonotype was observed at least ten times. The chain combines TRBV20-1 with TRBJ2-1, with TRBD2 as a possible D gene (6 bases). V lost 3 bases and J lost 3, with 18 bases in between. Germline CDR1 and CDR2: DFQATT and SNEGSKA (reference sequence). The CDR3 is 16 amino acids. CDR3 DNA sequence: TGCAGTGCTAGTGACCTGACTAGAAAAGTCTACAATGAGCAGTTCTTC. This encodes CSASDLTRKVYNEQFF.

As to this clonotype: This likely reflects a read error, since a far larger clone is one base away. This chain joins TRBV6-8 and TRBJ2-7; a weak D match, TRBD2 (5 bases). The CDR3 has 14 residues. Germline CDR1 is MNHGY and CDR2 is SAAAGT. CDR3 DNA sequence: TGTTCCAGCAGCACATCGCGGGTCCCCTACGAGCAGTACTTC. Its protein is CSSSTSRVPYEQYF.

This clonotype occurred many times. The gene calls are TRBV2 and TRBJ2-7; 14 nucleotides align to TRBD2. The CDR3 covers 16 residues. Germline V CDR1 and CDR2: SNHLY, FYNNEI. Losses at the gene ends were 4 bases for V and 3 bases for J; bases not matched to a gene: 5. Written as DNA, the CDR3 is TGTGCCAGCAGTGGCTCCGGGACTAGCGGGAGCTACGAGCAGTACTTC. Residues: CASSGSGTSGSYEQYF.